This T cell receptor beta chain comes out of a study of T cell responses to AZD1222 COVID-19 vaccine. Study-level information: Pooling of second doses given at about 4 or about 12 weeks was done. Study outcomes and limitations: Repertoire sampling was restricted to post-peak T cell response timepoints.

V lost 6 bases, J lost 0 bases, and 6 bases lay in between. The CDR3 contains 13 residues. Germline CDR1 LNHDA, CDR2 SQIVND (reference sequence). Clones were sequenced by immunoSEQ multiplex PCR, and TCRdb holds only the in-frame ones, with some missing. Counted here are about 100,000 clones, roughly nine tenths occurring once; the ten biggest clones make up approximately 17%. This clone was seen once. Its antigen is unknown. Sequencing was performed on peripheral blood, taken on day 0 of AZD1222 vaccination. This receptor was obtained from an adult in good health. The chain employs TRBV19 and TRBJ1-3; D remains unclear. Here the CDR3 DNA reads TGTGCCAGTAGCGACTCCTCTGGAAACACCATATATTTT. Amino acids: CASSDSSGNTIYF. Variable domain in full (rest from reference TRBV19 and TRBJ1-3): DGGITQSPKYLFRKEGQNVTLSCEQNLNHDAMYWYRQDPGQGLRLIYYSQIVNDFQKGDIAEGYSVSREKKESFPLTVTSAQKNPTAFYLCASSDSSGNTIYFGEGSWLTVV.